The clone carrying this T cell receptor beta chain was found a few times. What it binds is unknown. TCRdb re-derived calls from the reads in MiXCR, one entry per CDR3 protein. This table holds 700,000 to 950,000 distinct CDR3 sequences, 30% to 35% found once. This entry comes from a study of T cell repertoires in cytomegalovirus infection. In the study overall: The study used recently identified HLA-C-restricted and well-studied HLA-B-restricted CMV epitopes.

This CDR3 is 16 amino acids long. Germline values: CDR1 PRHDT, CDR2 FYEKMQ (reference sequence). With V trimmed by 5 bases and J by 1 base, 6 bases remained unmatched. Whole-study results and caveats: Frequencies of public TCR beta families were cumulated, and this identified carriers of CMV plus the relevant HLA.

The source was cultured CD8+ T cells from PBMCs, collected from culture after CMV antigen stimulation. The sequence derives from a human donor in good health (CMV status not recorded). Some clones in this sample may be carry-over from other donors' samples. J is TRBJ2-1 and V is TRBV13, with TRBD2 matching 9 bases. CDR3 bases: TGTGCCAGCAGCCCGAGCGGGGGGAGGTCCTACAATGAGCAGTTCTTC. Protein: CASSPSGGRSYNEQFF.